The clone carrying this TCR beta chain is medium-sized by share. The antigen is undetermined. A much larger clone differs from this one at a single base, so this may be a read error. These data originate in a study of circulating CD8 cells and anti-PD-1 response in melanoma. Study-wide context: About 55% of the 13 melanoma patients received first-line anti-PD-1 therapy.

From live CD3+CD8+TCRalphabeta+ cells, four PD-1 and/or TIGIT subsets were sorted. General study points: Under 7.5% of TRB clonotypes were shared between subsets at M1.

TCR libraries were prepared from 15 ng of total RNA with the QIAseq Immune Repertoire TCR panel. TCRdb independently ran MiXCR on the reads; one entry per CDR3 protein. The table lists about 500 distinct CDR3 sequences, approximately 10% of them singletons. The germline gives CDR1 SGHRS, CDR2 YFSETQ. The CDR3 runs 12 residues. V lost 4 bases and J 2 bases, leaving 7 bases between the germline ends. The sequenced sample was CD8+ T cells from PBMCs, obtained at baseline or after one month of anti-PD-1 therapy (not recorded which). The chain couples TRBV5-1 to TRBJ2-7; D ambiguous. This receptor was obtained from a human donor with melanoma. The CDR3 nucleotides read TGCGCCAGCAGCGGGCTCACCTACGAGCAGTACTTC. This translates into CASSGLTYEQYF.